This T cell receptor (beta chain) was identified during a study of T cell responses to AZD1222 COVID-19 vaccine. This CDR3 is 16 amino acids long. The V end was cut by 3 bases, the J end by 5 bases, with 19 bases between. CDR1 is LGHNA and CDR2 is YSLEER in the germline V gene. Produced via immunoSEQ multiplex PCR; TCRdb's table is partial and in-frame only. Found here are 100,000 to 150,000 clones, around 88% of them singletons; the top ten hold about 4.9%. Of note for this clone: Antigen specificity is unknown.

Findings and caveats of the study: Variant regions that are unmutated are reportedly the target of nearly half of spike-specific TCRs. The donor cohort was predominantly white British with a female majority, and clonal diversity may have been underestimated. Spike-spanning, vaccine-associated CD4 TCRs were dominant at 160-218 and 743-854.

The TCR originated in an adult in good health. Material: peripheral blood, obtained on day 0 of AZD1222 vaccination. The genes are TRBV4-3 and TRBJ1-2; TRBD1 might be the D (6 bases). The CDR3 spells CASSHSPQDRDYGYTF. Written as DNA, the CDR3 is TGCGCCAGCAGCCATTCCCCCCAGGACAGAGATTATGGCTACACCTTC.